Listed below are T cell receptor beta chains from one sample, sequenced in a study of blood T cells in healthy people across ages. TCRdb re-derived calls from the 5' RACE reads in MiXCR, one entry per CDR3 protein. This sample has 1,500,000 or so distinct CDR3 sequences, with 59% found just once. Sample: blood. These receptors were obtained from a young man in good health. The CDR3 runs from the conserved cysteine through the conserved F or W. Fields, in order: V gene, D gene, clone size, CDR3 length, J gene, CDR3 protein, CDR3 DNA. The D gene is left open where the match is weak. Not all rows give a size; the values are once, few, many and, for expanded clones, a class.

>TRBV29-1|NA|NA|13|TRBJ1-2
CRAWESTNGGYTF
TGCAGAGCGTGGGAGTCTACTAATGGTGGCTACACCTTC
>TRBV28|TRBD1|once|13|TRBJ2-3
CAGQGDGTDTQYF
TGTGCCGGACAGGGGGACGGCACAGATACGCAGTATTTT
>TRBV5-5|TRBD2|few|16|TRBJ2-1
CASSLDYSGRYNEQFF
TGTGCCAGCAGCCTCGACTATAGCGGGAGGTACAATGAGCAGTTCTTC
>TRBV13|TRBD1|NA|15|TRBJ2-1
CASSSSGQGSYEQFF
TGTGCCAGCAGCTCCTCCGGACAGGGGAGCTACGAGCAGTTCTTC
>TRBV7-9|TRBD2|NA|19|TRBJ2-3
CASSSARLAGGPSTDTQYF
TGTGCCAGCAGCTCCGCCCGGCTAGCGGGGGGGCCTAGCACAGATACGCAGTATTTT
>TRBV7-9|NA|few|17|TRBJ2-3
CASSPVGSITSTDTQYF
TGTGCCAGCAGCCCCGTTGGGTCGATCACTAGCACAGATACGCAGTATTTT
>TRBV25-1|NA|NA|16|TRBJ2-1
CASSERGRRQPNEQFF
TGTGCCAGCAGTGAACGGGGCCGGAGGCAGCCCAATGAGCAGTTCTTC
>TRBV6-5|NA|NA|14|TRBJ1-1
CASSYGGGVTEAFF
TGTGCCAGCAGTTACGGTGGGGGAGTGACTGAAGCTTTCTTT
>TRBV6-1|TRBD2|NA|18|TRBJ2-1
CASSPGLAGGMAGNEQFF
TGTGCCAGCAGCCCCGGACTAGCGGGAGGGATGGCCGGCAATGAGCAGTTCTTC
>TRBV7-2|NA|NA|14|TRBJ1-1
CASSNPPGYTEAFF
TGTGCCAGCAGCAACCCACCGGGCTACACTGAAGCTTTCTTT
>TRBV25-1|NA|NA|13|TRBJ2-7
CASTDTRSYEQYF
TGTGCCAGCACAGACACGAGATCCTACGAGCAGTACTTC
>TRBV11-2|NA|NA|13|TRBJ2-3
CASSSGPRDTQYF
TGTGCCAGCAGCTCGGGACCCCGAGATACGCAGTATTTT
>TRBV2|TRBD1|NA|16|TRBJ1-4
CASSEEKGASNEKLFF
TGTGCCAGCAGTGAAGAGAAGGGGGCGTCTAATGAAAAACTGTTTTTT
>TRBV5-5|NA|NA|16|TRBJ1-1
CASSLTPDSLNTEAFF
TGTGCCAGCAGCTTGACTCCGGACAGCCTGAACACTGAAGCTTTCTTT
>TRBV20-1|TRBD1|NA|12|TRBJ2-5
CSASGDSGTQYF
TGCAGTGCTAGCGGGGACAGCGGGACCCAGTACTTC
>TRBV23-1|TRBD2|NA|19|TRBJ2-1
CASKPLPFPPSGAHNEQFF
TGCGCCAGCAAACCCCTCCCTTTCCCCCCTAGCGGGGCTCACAATGAGCAGTTCTTC
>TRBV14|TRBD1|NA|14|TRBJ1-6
CASSHQGGGSPLHF
TGTGCCAGCAGCCATCAGGGGGGTGGATCACCCCTCCACTTT
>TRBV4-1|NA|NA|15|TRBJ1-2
CASSAPGTPYDGYTF
TGCGCCAGCAGCGCCCCAGGAACCCCATATGATGGCTACACCTTC
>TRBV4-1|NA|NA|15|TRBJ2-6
CASSPIVPPANVLTF
TGCGCCAGCAGCCCGATAGTACCTCCGGCCAACGTCCTGACTTTC
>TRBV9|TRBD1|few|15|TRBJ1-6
CASSPDREVNSPLHF
TGTGCCAGCAGCCCGGACAGGGAAGTAAATTCACCCCTCCACTTT
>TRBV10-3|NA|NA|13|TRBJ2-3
CAISGTTTDTQYF
TGTGCCATCAGTGGGACTACCACAGATACGCAGTATTTT
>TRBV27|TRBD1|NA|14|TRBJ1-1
CASSGRTGYTEAFF
TGTGCCAGCTCTGGTAGGACAGGTTACACTGAAGCTTTCTTT
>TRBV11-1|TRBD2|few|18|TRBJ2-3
CASSASSGRVLGTDTQYF
TGTGCCAGCAGCGCATCTAGCGGGAGGGTCCTTGGCACAGATACGCAGTATTTT
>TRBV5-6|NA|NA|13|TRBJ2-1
CASSDYLDYEQFF
TGTGCCAGCAGCGATTACCTGGATTACGAGCAGTTCTTC
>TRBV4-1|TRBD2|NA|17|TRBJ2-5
CASSLRDPSGNEETQYF
TGCGCCAGCAGCCTCAGAGATCCTAGCGGGAATGAAGAGACCCAGTACTTC
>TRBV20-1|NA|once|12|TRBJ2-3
CSAPGVTDTQYF
TGCAGTGCCCCCGGGGTCACAGATACGCAGTATTTT
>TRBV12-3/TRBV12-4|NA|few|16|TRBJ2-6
CASSQGLTSGANVLTF
TGTGCCAGCAGTCAGGGACTGACCTCTGGGGCCAACGTCCTGACTTTC
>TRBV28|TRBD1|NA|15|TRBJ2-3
CASFERQGGTDTQYF
TGTGCCAGCTTCGAGCGACAGGGCGGTACAGATACGCAGTATTTT
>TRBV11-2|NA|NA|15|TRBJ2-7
CASSLESRATYEQYF
TGTGCCAGCAGCTTAGAATCACGGGCAACCTACGAGCAGTACTTC
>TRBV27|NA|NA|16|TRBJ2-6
CASSSPSSVGANVLTF
TGTGCCAGCAGTTCACCTTCTTCTGTCGGGGCCAACGTCCTGACTTTC
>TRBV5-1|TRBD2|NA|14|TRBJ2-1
CASSPSGGNNEQFF
TGCGCCAGCAGCCCTAGCGGGGGGAACAATGAGCAGTTCTTC
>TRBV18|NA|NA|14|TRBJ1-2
CASSPLGRFYGYTF
TGTGCCAGCTCACCACTTGGCCGGTTTTATGGCTACACCTTC
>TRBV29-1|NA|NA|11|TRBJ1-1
CSVGLNTEAFF
TGCAGCGTTGGATTGAACACTGAAGCTTTCTTT
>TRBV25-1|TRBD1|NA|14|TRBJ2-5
CASSDRPDQETQYF
TGTGCCAGCTCGGACAGGCCTGACCAAGAGACCCAGTACTTC
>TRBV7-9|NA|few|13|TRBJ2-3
CASSRGVTDTQYF
TGTGCCAGCAGCCGTGGGGTCACAGATACGCAGTATTTT
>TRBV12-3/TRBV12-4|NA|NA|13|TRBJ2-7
CASSLMGADEQYF
TGTGCCAGCAGTTTAATGGGAGCCGACGAGCAGTACTTC
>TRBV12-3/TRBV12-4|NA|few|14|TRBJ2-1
CASSPGRSGGEQFF
TGTGCCAGCAGTCCAGGCAGGAGTGGGGGCGAGCAGTTCTTC
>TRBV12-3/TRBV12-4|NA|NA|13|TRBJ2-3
CASGGGHTDTQYF
TGTGCCAGCGGAGGGGGCCACACAGATACGCAGTATTTT
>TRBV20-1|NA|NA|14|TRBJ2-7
CSARREQGAYEQYF
TGCAGTGCGAGAAGGGAACAGGGTGCCTACGAGCAGTACTTC
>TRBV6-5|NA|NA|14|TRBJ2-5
CASSYEDAEETQYF
TGTGCCAGCAGTTACGAGGACGCGGAAGAGACCCAGTACTTC
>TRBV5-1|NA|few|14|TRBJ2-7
CASSFHSRAYEQYF
TGCGCCAGCAGCTTCCATAGTAGAGCCTACGAGCAGTACTTC
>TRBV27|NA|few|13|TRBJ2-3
CASSVGLADTQYF
TGTGCCAGCAGCGTGGGGCTCGCAGATACGCAGTATTTT
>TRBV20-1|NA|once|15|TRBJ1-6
CSASQRGVHNSPLHF
TGCAGTGCTAGTCAGCGGGGTGTCCATAATTCACCCCTCCACTTT
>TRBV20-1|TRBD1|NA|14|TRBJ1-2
CSANTGASNYGYTF
TGCAGTGCTAACACAGGGGCATCTAACTATGGCTACACCTTC
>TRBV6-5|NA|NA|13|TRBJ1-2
CASSFRGFYGYTF
TGTGCCAGCAGTTTTCGGGGTTTCTATGGCTACACCTTC
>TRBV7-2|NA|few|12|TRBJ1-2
CASSSSTGGYTF
TGTGCCAGCAGCTCATCGACCGGAGGCTACACCTTC
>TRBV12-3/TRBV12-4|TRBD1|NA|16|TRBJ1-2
CASSSRTHRGNYGYTF
TGTGCCAGCAGTTCACGAACCCACAGGGGCAACTATGGCTACACCTTC
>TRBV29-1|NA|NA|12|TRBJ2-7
CSVDGQRYEQYF
TGCAGCGTTGATGGACAGAGATACGAGCAGTACTTC